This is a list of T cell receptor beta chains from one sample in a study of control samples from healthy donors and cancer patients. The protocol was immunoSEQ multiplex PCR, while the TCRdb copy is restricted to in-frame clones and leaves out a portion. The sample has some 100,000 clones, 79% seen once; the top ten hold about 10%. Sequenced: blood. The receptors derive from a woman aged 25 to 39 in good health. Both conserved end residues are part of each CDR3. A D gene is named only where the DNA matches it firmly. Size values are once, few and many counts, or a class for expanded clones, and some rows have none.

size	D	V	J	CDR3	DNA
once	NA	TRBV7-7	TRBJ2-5	CASSFNAQYQETQYF	TGTGCTAGCAGCTTTAATGCCCAGTACCAAGAGACCCAGTACTTC
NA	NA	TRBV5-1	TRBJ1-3	CASSSLSGNTIYF	TGCGCCAGCAGCTCGCTCTCTGGAAACACCATATATTTT
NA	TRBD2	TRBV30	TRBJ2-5	CAWRAGGEETQYF	TGTGCCTGGAGGGCGGGGGGGGAAGAGACCCAGTACTTC
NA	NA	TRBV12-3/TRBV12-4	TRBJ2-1	CASSLGGLNEQFF	TGTGCCAGCAGTTTGGGCGGCCTAAATGAGCAGTTCTTC
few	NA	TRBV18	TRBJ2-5	CASSQERETQYF	TGTGCCAGCTCACAAGAGCGGGAGACCCAGTACTTC
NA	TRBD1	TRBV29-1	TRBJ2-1	CSVTGQGLAGTGGEQFF	TGCAGCGTTACGGGACAGGGGCTAGCGGGGACAGGGGGCGAGCAGTTCTTC
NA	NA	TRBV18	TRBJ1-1	CASFPDQRQVMNTEAFF	TGTGCCAGCTTCCCGGATCAGCGACAGGTTATGAACACTGAAGCTTTCTTT
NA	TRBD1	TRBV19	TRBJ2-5	CASSIRTGSYQETQYF	TGTGCCAGTAGTATACGGACAGGGAGTTATCAAGAGACCCAGTACTTC
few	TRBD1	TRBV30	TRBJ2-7	CAWGRQGLYF	TGTGCCTGGGGCCGACAGGGGCTGTACTTC
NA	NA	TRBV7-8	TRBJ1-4	CASHNDRGAPEKLFF	TGTGCCAGCCACAATGATCGGGGGGCGCCTGAAAAACTGTTTTTT
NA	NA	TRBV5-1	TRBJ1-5	CASSLEPAQPQHF	TGCGCCAGCAGCCTTGAACCCGCACAGCCCCAGCATTTT
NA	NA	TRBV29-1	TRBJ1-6	CSVKASPLHF	TGCAGCGTTAAGGCTTCACCCCTCCACTTT
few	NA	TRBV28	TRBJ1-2	CASSHSVRRRGYTF	TGTGCCAGCAGCCATTCCGTCCGAAGGAGAGGCTACACCTTC